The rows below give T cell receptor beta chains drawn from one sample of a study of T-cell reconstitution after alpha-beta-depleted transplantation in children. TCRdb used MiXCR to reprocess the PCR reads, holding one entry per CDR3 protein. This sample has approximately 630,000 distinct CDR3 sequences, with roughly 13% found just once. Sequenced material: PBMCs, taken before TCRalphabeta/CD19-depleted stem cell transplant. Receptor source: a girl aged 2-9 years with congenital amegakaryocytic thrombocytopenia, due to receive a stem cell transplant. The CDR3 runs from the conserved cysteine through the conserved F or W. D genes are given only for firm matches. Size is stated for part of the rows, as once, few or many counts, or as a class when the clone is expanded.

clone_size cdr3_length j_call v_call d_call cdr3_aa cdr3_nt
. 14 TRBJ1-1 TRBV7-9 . CASSFGHLNTEAFF TGTGCCAGCAGCTTCGGACACTTGAACACTGAAGCTTTCTTT
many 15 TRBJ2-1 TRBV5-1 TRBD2 CASSLGLAGSYEQFF TGCGCCAGCAGCTTGGGACTAGCGGGATCCTATGAGCAGTTCTTC
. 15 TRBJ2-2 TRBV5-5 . CASSGGDGYTGELFF TGTGCCAGCAGCGGAGGGGATGGCTACACCGGGGAGCTGTTTTTT
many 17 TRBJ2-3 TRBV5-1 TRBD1 CASSLVPGQGSTDTQYF TGCGCCAGCAGCTTGGTCCCGGGACAGGGCAGCACAGATACGCAGTATTTT
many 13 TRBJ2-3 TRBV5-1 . CASIGQSTDTQYF TGCGCCAGCATCGGACAGAGCACAGATACGCAGTATTTT
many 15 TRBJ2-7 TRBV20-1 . CSARGTKQTPYEQYF TGCAGTGCTAGAGGAACAAAGCAGACGCCCTACGAGCAGTACTTC
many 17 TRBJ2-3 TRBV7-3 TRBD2 CASSLTSGRAHPDTQYF TGTGCCAGCAGCTTAACAAGCGGGAGGGCTCATCCAGATACGCAGTATTTT
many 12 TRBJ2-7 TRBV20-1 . CSARRDNYEQYF TGCAGTGCTAGGAGAGACAACTACGAGCAGTACTTC
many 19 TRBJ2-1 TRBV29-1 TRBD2 CSVEDPIKGDGGAYNEQFF TGCAGCGTTGAAGATCCCATCAAAGGGGACGGGGGGGCATACAATGAGCAGTTCTTC
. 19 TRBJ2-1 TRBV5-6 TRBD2 CASSLVNSAGVWGGNEQFF TGTGCCAGCAGCTTGGTGAATAGTGCGGGAGTCTGGGGGGGGAATGAGCAGTTCTTC
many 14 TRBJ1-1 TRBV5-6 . CASSLYPSGTEAFF TGTGCCAGCAGCTTGTACCCCTCGGGCACTGAAGCTTTCTTT
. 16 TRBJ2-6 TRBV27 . CASSPRVGTGANVLTF TGTGCCAGCAGCCCTCGGGTGGGGACCGGGGCCAACGTCCTGACTTTC
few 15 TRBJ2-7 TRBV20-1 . CSARDFKRLVYEQYF TGCAGTGCTAGAGATTTTAAGCGACTAGTCTACGAGCAGTACTTC
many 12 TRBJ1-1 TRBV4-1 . CASSHPHVEAFF TGCGCCAGCAGCCACCCACACGTAGAAGCTTTCTTT
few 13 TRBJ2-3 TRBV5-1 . CASTTLVSDTQYF TGCGCCAGCACGACCCTAGTTTCAGATACGCAGTATTTT
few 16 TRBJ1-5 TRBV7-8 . CASSLGRGQGSQPQHF TGTGCCAGCAGCTTAGGGAGGGGCCAGGGAAGTCAGCCCCAGCATTTT
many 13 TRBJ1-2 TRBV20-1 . CSARDSSFPGYTF TGCAGTGCTAGGGACAGTAGCTTTCCTGGCTACACCTTC
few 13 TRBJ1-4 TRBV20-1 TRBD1 CSANQYRGEKLFF TGCAGTGCTAACCAATACAGGGGGGAAAAACTGTTTTTT
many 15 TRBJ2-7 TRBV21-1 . CASSKEITANYEQYF TGTGCCAGCAGCAAAGAGATAACAGCCAACTACGAGCAGTACTTC
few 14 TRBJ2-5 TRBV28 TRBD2 CASSFIAGEETQYF TGTGCCAGCAGTTTTATCGCGGGAGAAGAGACCCAGTACTTC
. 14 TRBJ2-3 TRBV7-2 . CASSLSKSTDTQYF TGTGCCAGCAGCCTGTCGAAGAGCACAGATACGCAGTATTTT
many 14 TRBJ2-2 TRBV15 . CATSRRGGTGELFF TGTGCCACCAGCCGAAGAGGTGGCACCGGGGAGCTGTTTTTT
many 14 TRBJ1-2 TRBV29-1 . CSVEGGGLNYGYTF TGCAGCGTCGAGGGTGGGGGATTGAACTATGGCTACACCTTC
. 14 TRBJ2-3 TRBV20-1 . CSARGPAGTDTQYF TGCAGTGCTAGGGGGCCCGCGGGGACAGATACGCAGTATTTT
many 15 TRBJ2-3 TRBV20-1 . CSAANVGTGTDTQYF TGCAGTGCCGCAAACGTGGGAACCGGCACAGATACGCAGTATTTT
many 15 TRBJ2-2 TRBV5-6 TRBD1 CASSFGTGVTGELFF TGTGCCAGCAGTTTCGGGACAGGGGTCACCGGGGAGCTGTTTTTT
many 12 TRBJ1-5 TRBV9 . CASSGGDQPQHF TGTGCCAGCAGCGGGGGTGATCAGCCCCAGCATTTT
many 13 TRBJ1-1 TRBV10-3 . CAINSVGDTEAFF TGTGCCATCAATAGCGTCGGTGACACTGAAGCTTTCTTT
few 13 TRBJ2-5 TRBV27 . CASNSEGPLPQYF TGTGCCAGCAACTCAGAGGGCCCTCTGCCCCAGTACTTC
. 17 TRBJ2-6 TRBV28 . CASSFGGYFSGANVLTF TGTGCCAGCAGTTTTGGAGGATACTTCTCTGGGGCCAACGTCCTGACTTTC
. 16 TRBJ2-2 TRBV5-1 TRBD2 CASSLTAGVNTGELFF TGCGCCAGCAGCTTGACTGCGGGAGTGAACACCGGGGAGCTGTTTTTT
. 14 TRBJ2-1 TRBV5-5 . CASSLMGARNEQFF TGTGCCAGCAGCTTGATGGGCGCAAGGAATGAGCAGTTCTTC
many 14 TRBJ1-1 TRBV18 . CASSLRASNTEAFF TGTGCCAGCTCACTACGGGCGAGCAACACTGAAGCTTTCTTT
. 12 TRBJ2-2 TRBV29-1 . CSVDGVTGELFF TGCAGCGTTGATGGGGTCACCGGGGAGCTGTTTTTT
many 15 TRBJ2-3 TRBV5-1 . CASSPVDRTRDTQYF TGCGCCAGCAGCCCAGTAGACAGGACTAGAGATACGCAGTATTTT
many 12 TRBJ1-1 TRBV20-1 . CSARGVRTEAFF TGCAGTGCTAGGGGCGTTCGCACTGAAGCTTTCTTT
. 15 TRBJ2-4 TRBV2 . CASSDSERSQNIQYF TGTGCCAGCAGTGATTCAGAGAGGAGCCAAAACATTCAGTACTTC
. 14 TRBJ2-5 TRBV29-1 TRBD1 CSVADGTGKETQYF TGCAGCGTTGCGGACGGGACAGGGAAGGAGACCCAGTACTTC
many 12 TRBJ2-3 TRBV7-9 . CASSLQTDTQYF TGTGCCAGCAGCTTACAAACAGATACGCAGTATTTT
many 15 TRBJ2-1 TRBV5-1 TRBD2 CASSHAAGGGNEQFF TGCGCCAGCAGCCACGCGGCGGGAGGGGGGAATGAGCAGTTCTTC
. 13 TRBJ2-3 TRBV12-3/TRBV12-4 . CVSSFNGEDTQYF TGTGTCAGCAGTTTTAACGGGGAAGATACGCAGTATTTT
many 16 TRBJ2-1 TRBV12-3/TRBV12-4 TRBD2 CASSAWTSGKYNEQFF TGTGCCAGCAGTGCATGGACTAGCGGGAAATACAATGAGCAGTTCTTC
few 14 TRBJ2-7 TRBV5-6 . CASSLGGRNLEQYF TGTGCCAGCAGCTTGGGGGGGCGAAATCTCGAGCAGTACTTC